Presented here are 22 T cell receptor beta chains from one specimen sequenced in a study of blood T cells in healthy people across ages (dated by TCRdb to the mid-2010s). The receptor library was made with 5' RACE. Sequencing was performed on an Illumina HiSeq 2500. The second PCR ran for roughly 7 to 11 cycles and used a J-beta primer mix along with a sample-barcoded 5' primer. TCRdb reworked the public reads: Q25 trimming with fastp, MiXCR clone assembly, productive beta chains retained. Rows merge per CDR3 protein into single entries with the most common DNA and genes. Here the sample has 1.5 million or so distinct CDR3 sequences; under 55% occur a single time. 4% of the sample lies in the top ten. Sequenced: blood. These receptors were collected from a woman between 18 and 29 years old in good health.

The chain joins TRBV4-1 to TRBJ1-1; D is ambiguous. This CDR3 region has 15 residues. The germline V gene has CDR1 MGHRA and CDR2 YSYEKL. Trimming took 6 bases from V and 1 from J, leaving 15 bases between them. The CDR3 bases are TGCGCCAGCAGGAGGGAGGCGCGAGGGAACACTGAAGCTTTCTTT. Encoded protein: CASRREARGNTEAFF.

CDR3 DNA sequence: TGTGCCAGCAGAAACCGGGGGGTGGGAACCGGGGAGCTGTTTTTT. Its protein product is CASRNRGVGTGELFF. The chain uses TRBV12-3 or TRBV12-4 and TRBJ2-2; TRBD2 agrees at 7 bases. V dropped 6 bases and J dropped 5; count of bases not matched to a gene: 9. CDR3 size: 15 residues.

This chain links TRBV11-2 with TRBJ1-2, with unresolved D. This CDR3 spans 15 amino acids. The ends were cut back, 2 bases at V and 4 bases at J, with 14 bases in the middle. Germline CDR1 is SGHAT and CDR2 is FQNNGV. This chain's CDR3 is CASSLTGQGSYGYTF. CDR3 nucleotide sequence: TGTGCCAGCAGCTTAACCGGCCAAGGTAGCTATGGCTACACCTTC.

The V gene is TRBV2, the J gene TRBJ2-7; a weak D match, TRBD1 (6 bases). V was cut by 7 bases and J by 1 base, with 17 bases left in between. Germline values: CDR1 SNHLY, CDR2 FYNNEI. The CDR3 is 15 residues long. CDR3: CASTAEAGTSYEQYF. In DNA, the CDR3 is TGTGCCAGCACCGCGGAGGCAGGGACATCCTACGAGCAGTACTTC.

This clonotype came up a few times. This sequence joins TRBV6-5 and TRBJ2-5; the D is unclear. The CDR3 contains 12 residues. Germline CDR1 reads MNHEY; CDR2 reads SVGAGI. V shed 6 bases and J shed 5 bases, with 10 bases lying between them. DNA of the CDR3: TGTGCCAGCAGAGCCCCTCAGGAGACCCAGTACTTC. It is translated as CASRAPQETQYF.

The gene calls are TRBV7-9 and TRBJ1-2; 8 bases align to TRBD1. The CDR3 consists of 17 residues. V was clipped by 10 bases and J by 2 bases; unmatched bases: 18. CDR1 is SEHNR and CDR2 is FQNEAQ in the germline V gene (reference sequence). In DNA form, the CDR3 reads TGTGCCAACAGGGCCGGGACAGGCCCTTTCCTCAACTATGGCTACACCTTC. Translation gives CANRAGTGPFLNYGYTF.

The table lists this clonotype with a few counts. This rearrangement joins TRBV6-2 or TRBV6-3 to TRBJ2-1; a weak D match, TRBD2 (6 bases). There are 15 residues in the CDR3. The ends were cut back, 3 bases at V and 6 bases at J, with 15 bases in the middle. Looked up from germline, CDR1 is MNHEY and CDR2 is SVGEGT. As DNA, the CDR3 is TGTGCCAGCAGTTATTTGGTGGGGAGGTCCAATGAGCAGTTCTTC. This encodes CASSYLVGRSNEQFF.

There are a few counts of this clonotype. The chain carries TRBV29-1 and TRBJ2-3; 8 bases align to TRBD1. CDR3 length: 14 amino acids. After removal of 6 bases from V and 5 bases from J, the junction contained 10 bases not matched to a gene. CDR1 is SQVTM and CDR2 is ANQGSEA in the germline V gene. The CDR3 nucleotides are TGCAGCGTGGCCGACAGGGGTGAGGGAGATACGCAGTATTTT. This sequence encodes CSVADRGEGDTQYF.

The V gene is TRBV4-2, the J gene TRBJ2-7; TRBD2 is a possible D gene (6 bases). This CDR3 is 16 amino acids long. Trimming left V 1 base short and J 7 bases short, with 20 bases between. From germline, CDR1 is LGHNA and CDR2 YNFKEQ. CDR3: CASSQGLATIYNEQYF. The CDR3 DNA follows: TGTGCCAGCAGCCAAGGCCTAGCGACGATCTACAATGAGCAGTACTTC.

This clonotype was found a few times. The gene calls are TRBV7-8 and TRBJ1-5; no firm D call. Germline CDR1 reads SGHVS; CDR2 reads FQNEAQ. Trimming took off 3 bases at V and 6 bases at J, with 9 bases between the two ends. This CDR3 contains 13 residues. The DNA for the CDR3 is TGTGCCAGCAGCTTGACACCGCCTCAGCCCCAGCATTTT. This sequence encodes CASSLTPPQPQHF.

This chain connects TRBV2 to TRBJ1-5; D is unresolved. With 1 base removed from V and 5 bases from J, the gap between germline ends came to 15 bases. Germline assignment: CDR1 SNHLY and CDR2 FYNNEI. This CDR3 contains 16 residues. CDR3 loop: CASSEGSPLADQPQHF. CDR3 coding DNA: TGTGCCAGCAGTGAAGGGTCACCACTGGCGGATCAGCCCCAGCATTTT.

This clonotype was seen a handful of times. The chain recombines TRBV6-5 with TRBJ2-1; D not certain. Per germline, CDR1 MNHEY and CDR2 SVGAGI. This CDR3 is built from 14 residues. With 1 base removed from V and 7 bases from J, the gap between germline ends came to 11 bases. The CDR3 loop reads CASSYFSDNNEQFF. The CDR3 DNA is TGTGCCAGCAGTTACTTTTCCGATAATAATGAGCAGTTCTTC.

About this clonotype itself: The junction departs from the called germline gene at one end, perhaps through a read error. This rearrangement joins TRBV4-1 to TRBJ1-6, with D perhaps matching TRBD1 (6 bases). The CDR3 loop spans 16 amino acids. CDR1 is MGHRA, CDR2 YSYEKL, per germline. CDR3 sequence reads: CASSQQGFLLNSPPHF. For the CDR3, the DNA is TGCGCCAGCAGCCAGCAGGGGTTTTTATTGAACTCACCCCCCCACTTT.

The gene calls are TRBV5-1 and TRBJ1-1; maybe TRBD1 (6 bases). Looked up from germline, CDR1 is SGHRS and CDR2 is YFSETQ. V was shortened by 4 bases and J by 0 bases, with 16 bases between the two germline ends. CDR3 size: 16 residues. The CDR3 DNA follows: TGCGCCAGCAGCAGGGGGACAAAGGCTATGAACACTGAAGCTTTCTTT. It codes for CASSRGTKAMNTEAFF.

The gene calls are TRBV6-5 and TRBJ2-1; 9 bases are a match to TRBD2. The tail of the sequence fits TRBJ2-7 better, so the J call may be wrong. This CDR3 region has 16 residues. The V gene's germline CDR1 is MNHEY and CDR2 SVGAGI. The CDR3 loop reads CASSYSQAGGDNEQYF. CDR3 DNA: TGTGCCAGCAGTTACTCGCAAGCGGGAGGCGACAATGAGCAGTACTTC.

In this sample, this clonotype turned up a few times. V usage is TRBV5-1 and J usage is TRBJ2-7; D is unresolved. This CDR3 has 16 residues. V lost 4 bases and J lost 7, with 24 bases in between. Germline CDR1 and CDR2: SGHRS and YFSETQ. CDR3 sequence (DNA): TGCGCCAGCAGCCCAAACCCCACGGGTCTCTACAATGAGCAGTACTTC. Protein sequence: CASSPNPTGLYNEQYF. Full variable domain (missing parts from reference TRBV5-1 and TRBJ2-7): KAGVTQTPRYLIKTRGQQVTLSCSPISGHRSVSWYQQTPGQGLQFLFEYFSETQRNKGNFPGRFSGRQFSNSRSEMNVSTLELGDSALYLCASSPNPTGLYNEQYFGPGTRLTVT.

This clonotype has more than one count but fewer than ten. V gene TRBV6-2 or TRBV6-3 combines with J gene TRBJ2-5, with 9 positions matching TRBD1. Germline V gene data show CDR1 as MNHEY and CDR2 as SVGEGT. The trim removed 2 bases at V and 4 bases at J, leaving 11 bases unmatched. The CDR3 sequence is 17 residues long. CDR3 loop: CASSYVSGTGFGETQYF. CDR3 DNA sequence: TGTGCCAGCAGTTACGTATCCGGGACAGGGTTTGGAGAGACCCAGTACTTC.

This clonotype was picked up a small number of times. The CDR3 nucleotides read TGTGCCTGGAGTAGAGGGGCATTTGCCACTGAAGCTTTCTTT. Its translation is CAWSRGAFATEAFF. The chain links TRBV30 to TRBJ1-1; a weak D match, TRBD1 (5 bases). Germline CDR1 is GTSNPN and CDR2 is SVGIG (reference sequence). CDR3 length: 14 amino acids. Trimming left V 2 bases short and J 4 bases short, with 14 bases between. Full variable domain (missing parts from reference TRBV30 and TRBJ1-1): SQTIHQWPATLVQPVGSPLSLECTVEGTSNPNLYWYRQAAGRGLQLLFYSVGIGQISSEVPQNLSASRPQDRQFILSSKKLLLSDSGFYLCAWSRGAFATEAFFGQGTRLTVV.

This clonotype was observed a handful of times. The CDR3 loop reads CASSPRPGTDTEAFF. CDR3 coding DNA: TGTGCCAGCAGTCCGCGTCCCGGGACAGACACTGAAGCTTTCTTT. The gene calls are TRBV6-5 and TRBJ1-1; 7 bases map to TRBD1. Looked up from germline, CDR1 is MNHEY and CDR2 is SVGAGI. The CDR3 spans 15 residues. Trimming at V came to 5 bases and at J to 3 bases, leaving 9 bases not matched to a gene.

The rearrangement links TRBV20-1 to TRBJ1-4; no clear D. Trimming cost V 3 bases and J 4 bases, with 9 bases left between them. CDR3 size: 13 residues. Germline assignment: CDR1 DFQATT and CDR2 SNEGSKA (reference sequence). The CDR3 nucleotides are TGCAGTGCTAGGGTCAGACTTAATGAAAAACTGTTTTTT. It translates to CSARVRLNEKLFF.

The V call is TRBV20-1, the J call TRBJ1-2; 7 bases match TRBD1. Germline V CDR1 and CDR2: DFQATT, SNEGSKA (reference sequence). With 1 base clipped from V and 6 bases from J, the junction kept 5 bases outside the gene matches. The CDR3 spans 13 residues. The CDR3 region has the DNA TGCAGTGCTAGAGCCCAGGGGGGTAATGGCTACACCTTC. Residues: CSARAQGGNGYTF.

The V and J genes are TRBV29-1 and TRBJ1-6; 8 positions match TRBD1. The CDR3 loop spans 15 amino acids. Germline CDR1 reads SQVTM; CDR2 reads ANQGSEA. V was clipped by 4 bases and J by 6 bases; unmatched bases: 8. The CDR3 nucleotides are TGCAGCGTTGGTGGAACAGGGGGAACTAATTCACCCCTCCACTTT. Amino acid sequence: CSVGGTGGTNSPLHF.